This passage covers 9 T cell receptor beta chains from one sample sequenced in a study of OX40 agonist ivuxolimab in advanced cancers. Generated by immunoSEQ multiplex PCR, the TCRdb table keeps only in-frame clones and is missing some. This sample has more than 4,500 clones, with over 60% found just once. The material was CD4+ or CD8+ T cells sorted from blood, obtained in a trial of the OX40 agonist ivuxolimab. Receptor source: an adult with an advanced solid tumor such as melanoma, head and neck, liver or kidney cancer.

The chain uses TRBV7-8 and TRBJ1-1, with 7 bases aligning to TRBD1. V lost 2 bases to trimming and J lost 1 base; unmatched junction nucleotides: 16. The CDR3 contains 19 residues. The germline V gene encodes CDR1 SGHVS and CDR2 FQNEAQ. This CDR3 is CASSLLIGGRKNPNTEAFF. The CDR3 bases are TGTGCCAGCAGCTTACTAATAGGGGGCAGGAAAAACCCGAACACTGAAGCTTTCTTT.

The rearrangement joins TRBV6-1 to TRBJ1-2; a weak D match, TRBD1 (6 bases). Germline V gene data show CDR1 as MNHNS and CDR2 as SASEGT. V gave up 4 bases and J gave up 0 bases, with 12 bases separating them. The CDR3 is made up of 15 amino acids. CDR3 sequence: CASSGPAGANYGYTF. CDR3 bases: TGTGCCAGCAGTGGACCCGCAGGGGCTAACTATGGCTACACCTTC.

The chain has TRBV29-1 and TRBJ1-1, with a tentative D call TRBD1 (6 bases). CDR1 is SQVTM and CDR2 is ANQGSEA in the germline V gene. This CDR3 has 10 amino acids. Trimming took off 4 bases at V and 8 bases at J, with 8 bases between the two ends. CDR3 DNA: TGCAGCGTTGTCGGACAGGAAGCTTTCTTT. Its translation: CSVVGQEAFF.

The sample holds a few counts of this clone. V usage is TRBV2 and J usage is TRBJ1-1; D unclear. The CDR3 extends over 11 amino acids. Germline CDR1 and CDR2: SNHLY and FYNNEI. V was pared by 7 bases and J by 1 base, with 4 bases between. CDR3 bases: TGTGCCAGCACGACGAACACTGAAGCTTTCTTT. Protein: CASTTNTEAFF.

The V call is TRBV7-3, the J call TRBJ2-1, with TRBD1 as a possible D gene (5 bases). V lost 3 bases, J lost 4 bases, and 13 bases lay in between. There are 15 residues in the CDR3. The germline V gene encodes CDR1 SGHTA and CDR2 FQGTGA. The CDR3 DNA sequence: TGTGCCAGCAGCTTCCATCCTCAGGGTTACAATGAGCAGTTCTTC. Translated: CASSFHPQGYNEQFF.

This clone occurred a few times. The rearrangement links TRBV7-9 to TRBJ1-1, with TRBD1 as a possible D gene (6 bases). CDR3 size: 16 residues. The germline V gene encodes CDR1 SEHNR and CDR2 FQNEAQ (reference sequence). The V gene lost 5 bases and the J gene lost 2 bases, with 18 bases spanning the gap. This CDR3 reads CASSPRKGESNTEAFF. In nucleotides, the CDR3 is TGTGCCAGCAGCCCCCGCAAGGGGGAGAGTAACACTGAAGCTTTCTTT.

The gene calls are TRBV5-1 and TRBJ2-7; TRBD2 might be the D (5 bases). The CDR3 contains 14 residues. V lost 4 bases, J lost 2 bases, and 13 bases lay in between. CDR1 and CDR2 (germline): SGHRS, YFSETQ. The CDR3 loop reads CASSTSGLAYEQYF. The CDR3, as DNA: TGCGCCAGCAGCACCAGCGGACTGGCCTACGAGCAGTACTTC.

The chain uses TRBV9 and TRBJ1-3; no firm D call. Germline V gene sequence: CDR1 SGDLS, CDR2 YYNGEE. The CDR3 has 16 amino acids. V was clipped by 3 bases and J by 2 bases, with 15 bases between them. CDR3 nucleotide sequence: TGTGCCAGCAGCGAAAGGAGGGCTACCGCTGGAAACACCATATATTTT. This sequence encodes CASSERRATAGNTIYF.

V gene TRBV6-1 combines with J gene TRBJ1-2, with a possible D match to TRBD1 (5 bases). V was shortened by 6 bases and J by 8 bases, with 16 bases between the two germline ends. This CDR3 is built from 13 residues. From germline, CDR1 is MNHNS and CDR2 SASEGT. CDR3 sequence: CASRLGTFEGYTF. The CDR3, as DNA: TGTGCCAGCAGACTCGGGACGTTTGAGGGCTACACCTTC.